What follows are 23 T cell receptor beta chains derived from one specimen sequenced in a study of blood T cell repertoires in COVID-19. Sequenced by immunoSEQ multiplex PCR; TCRdb stores in-frame clones only, minus some. The repertoire holds some 110,000 clones, with 60% to 85% as singletons. Input material: peripheral blood. The source is a man between 65 and 85 years old with acute or convalescent COVID-19.

The chain joins TRBV19 to TRBJ1-1; D possibly corresponds to TRBD1 (5 bases). Germline assignment: CDR1 LNHDA and CDR2 SQIVND (reference sequence). The CDR3 extends over 12 amino acids. Trimming shortened V by 5 bases and J by 5 bases, and 9 bases separated the two germline ends. CDR3 loop: CASSPGQTEAFF. The CDR3 DNA is TGTGCCAGTAGTCCCGGACAAACTGAAGCTTTCTTT.

The chain recombines TRBV27 with TRBJ2-2, with 8 positions matching TRBD2. This CDR3 has 15 residues. Trimming took 5 bases from V and 6 from J; bases not matched to a gene: 8. Per the germline V gene, CDR1 is MNHEY and CDR2 is SMNVEV (reference sequence). CDR3 protein: CASSGAGGKPGELFF. The CDR3 DNA reads TGTGCCAGCAGTGGGGCGGGGGGCAAACCCGGGGAGCTGTTTTTT.

The J gene is TRBJ2-3, the V gene TRBV7-2; 10 bases match TRBD2. V shed 1 base, J shed 6 bases, and the junction held 7 bases outside the gene matches. Germline V gives CDR1 SGHTA, CDR2 FQGNSA. The CDR3 has 16 amino acids. Here the CDR3 reads CASSLGPSGSSDTQYF. The CDR3, as DNA: TGTGCCAGCAGCTTAGGCCCTAGCGGGAGTTCGGATACGCAGTATTTT.

CDR3 in DNA: TGTGCCAGCAGCTTTACAGGGGAGGCTGAAGCTTTCTTT. It specifies CASSFTGEAEAFF. V is TRBV7-9 and J is TRBJ1-1; 7 bases line up with TRBD1. This CDR3 spans 13 amino acids. The V gene end was trimmed by 3 bases and the J gene end by 6 bases; junction bases not matched to a gene: 4. Per germline, CDR1 SEHNR and CDR2 FQNEAQ (reference sequence). Filled out from reference TRBV7-9 and TRBJ1-1, the complete variable domain reads DTGVSQNPRHKITKRGQNVTFRCDPISEHNRLYWYRQTLGQGPEFLTYFQNEAQLEKSRLLSDRFSAERPKGSFSTLEIQRTEQGDSAMYLCASSFTGEAEAFFGQGTRLTVV.

Details on this clone: A much bigger clone sits one base away, suggesting this may be a read error. The V and J genes are TRBV28 and TRBJ2-7; D is perhaps TRBD2 (5 bases). This CDR3 comprises 12 residues. V was pared by 4 bases and J by 2 bases, with 6 bases between. CDR1 and CDR2 from the germline V gene are MDHEN and SYDVKM. Here the CDR3 reads CASSSGTYEQYF. The CDR3 bases are TGTGCCAGCAGTTCGGGGACCTACGAGCAGTACTTC. The variable domain in full, with the rest retrieved from reference TRBV28 and TRBJ2-7, is DVKVTQSSRYLVKRTGEKVFLECVQDMDHENMFWYRQDPGLGLRLIYFSYDVKMKEKGDIPEGYSVSREKKERFSLILESASTNQTSMYLCASSSGTYEQYFGPGTRLTVT.

The J gene is TRBJ1-3, the V gene TRBV4-2; 7 bases match TRBD1. The CDR3 is 15 residues long. Germline assignment: CDR1 LGHNA and CDR2 YNFKEQ. The junction had 10 bases not matched to a gene; V was cut back by 5 bases and J by 6 bases. CDR3 loop: CASSERQGAQNTIYF. CDR3 DNA sequence: TGTGCCAGCAGCGAAAGACAGGGAGCCCAAAACACCATATATTTT.

This chain uses TRBV19 with TRBJ1-5; D gene ambiguous. Germline V gene lookup returns CDR1 LNHDA and CDR2 SQIVND (reference sequence). The germline V and J ends were trimmed by 1 base and 0 bases, with 7 bases remaining between them. The CDR3 spans 15 residues. CDR3 in amino acids: CASSIGGLSNQPQHF. CDR3 DNA sequence: TGTGCCAGTAGTATAGGAGGCCTTAGCAATCAGCCCCAGCATTTT.

The rearrangement links TRBV19 to TRBJ2-7; TRBD1 matches 9 bases. J lost 3 bases, V lost 5 bases, and 8 bases had no gene match. Per the germline V gene, CDR1 is LNHDA and CDR2 is SQIVND (reference sequence). The CDR3 contains 15 residues. CDR3 DNA: TGTGCCAGTAGTCCCCTACCGGGACAGGGCTACGAGCAGTACTTC. Encoded protein: CASSPLPGQGYEQYF.

The CDR3: CASSYSEGFGTEAFF. DNA of the CDR3: TGTGCCAGCAGTTACTCGGAGGGGTTCGGGACTGAAGCTTTCTTT. The chain links TRBV6-5 to TRBJ1-1, with D possibly TRBD1 on 5 matching bases. Trimming pared 0 bases from V and 5 bases from J, leaving 13 bases between. The CDR3 spans 15 residues. CDR1 MNHEY and CDR2 SVGAGI come from the germline V gene.

The genes are TRBV11-2 and TRBJ2-1; the D is unclear. The germline V gene has CDR1 SGHAT and CDR2 FQNNGV. The CDR3 covers 17 residues. V lost 0 bases and J lost 8, with 20 bases in between. Here the CDR3 reads CASSLDQAGLSTDEQFF. In nucleotides, the CDR3 is TGTGCCAGCAGCTTAGATCAGGCAGGCCTTTCGACCGATGAGCAGTTCTTC. The variable domain in full, completed from reference TRBV11-2 and TRBJ2-1, reads EAGVAQSPRYKIIEKRQSVAFWCNPISGHATLYWYQQILGQGPKLLIQFQNNGVVDDSQLPKDRFSAERLKGVDSTLKIQPAKLEDSAVYLCASSLDQAGLSTDEQFFGPGTRLTVL.

The chain employs TRBV3-1 (or the pseudogene TRBV3-2) and TRBJ1-4; the D gene is possibly TRBD1 (5 bases). Germline lookup yields CDR1 LGHDT and CDR2 YNNKEL (reference sequence). This CDR3 has 15 amino acids. V dropped 1 base and J dropped 4 bases, with 10 bases sitting between them. The CDR3, as DNA: TGTGCCAGCAGCCAAGTCGGACACGGTAATGAAAAACTGTTTTTT. Its translation: CASSQVGHGNEKLFF.

The V and J genes are TRBV9 and TRBJ2-1, with 11 bases lining up with TRBD2. The germline gives CDR1 SGDLS, CDR2 YYNGEE. The CDR3 is 16 residues long. V shed 3 bases and J 4 bases; nucleotides not matched to a gene: 6. Here the CDR3 DNA reads TGTGCCAGCAGCGCAACCGGGACTAGCGGTTACAATGAGCAGTTCTTC. Translated, it gives CASSATGTSGYNEQFF.

This clone came up a few times. The gene calls are TRBV7-6 and TRBJ1-2, with TRBD1 matching over 9 bases. Looked up from germline, CDR1 is SGHVS and CDR2 is FNYEAQ. V was pared by 5 bases and J by 5 bases, with 6 bases of the junction left unmatched. The CDR3 is made up of 14 amino acids. CDR3 coding DNA: TGTGCCAGCAGCCCGGGGACAGGGATATATGGCTACACCTTC. It codes for CASSPGTGIYGYTF.

This clone was detected only a few times. The genes are TRBV5-3 and TRBJ2-7, with 7 bases lining up with TRBD1. TRBV5-3 is assigned to the ORF class and has an uncertain function. The CDR3 length is 11 residues. Trimming cost V 7 bases and J 2 bases; bases outside gene matches: 0. The CDR3 here is CARQGAYEQYF. The DNA for the CDR3 is TGTGCCAGACAGGGGGCCTACGAGCAGTACTTC.

The rearrangement links TRBV16 to TRBJ2-3; maybe TRBD1 (6 bases). The V gene's germline CDR1 is KGHSY and CDR2 FQNENV. The length of the CDR3 is 12 residues. V lost 2 bases to trimming and J lost 9 bases, with 9 bases between them. This chain's CDR3 is CASSQQGLTQYF. As DNA, the CDR3 is TGTGCCAGCAGCCAACAGGGGCTCACGCAGTATTTT.

In DNA form, the CDR3 reads TGCGCCAGCAGCAGGGGAGGAGGCGTTAATGAAAAACTGTTTTTT. This encodes CASSRGGGVNEKLFF. The V and J genes are TRBV5-1 and TRBJ1-4; TRBD1 might be the D (5 bases). Looked up from germline, CDR1 is SGHRS and CDR2 is YFSETQ. The CDR3 is made up of 15 amino acids. Trimming took off 4 bases at V and 4 bases at J, with 14 bases between the two ends. The entire variable domain, with the rest obtained from reference TRBV5-1 and TRBJ1-4, is as follows: KAGVTQTPRYLIKTRGQQVTLSCSPISGHRSVSWYQQTPGQGLQFLFEYFSETQRNKGNFPGRFSGRQFSNSRSEMNVSTLELGDSALYLCASSRGGGVNEKLFFGSGTQLSVL.

This chain joins TRBV12-3 or TRBV12-4 and TRBJ2-5; D uncertain. V lost 5 bases, J lost 7 bases, and 8 bases lay in between. The CDR3 loop spans 11 amino acids. The DNA of the CDR3 is TGTGCCAGCAGTCGTACTTCGACCCAGTACTTC. Amino acid sequence: CASSRTSTQYF.

The chain has TRBV29-1 and TRBJ2-7; D gene unclear. The germline gives CDR1 SQVTM, CDR2 ANQGSEA. This CDR3 has 11 amino acids. Trimming took off 1 base at V and 3 bases at J, with 4 bases between the two ends. CDR3 sequence (DNA): TGCAGCGTTGAAGGACACTACGAGCAGTACTTC. This codes for CSVEGHYEQYF.

This chain links TRBV7-9 with TRBJ2-2; D possibly corresponds to TRBD2 (6 bases). V was cut by 4 bases and J by 4 bases, with 16 bases left in between. The CDR3 has 16 amino acids. The germline V gene has CDR1 SEHNR and CDR2 FQNEAQ (reference sequence). CDR3 in amino acids: CASSSRGSGITGELFF. The CDR3 nucleotides are TGTGCCAGCAGCTCCCGGGGTAGCGGCATCACCGGGGAGCTGTTTTTT.

The chain carries TRBV2 and TRBJ1-4; 8 bases line up with TRBD1. The CDR3 runs 15 residues. Germline lookup yields CDR1 SNHLY and CDR2 FYNNEI. Losses at the gene ends were 6 bases for V and 3 bases for J; bases not matched to a gene: 6. Written as DNA, the CDR3 is TGTGCCAGCAGAATGATGGGACAGGCTAATGAAAAACTGTTTTTT. Its translation is CASRMMGQANEKLFF.

The genes are TRBV29-1 and TRBJ2-7; a weak D match, TRBD2 (7 bases). The CDR3 extends over 14 amino acids. CDR1 and CDR2 (germline): SQVTM, ANQGSEA. The V and J ends lost 6 bases and 7 bases respectively, with 22 bases between them. CDR3 bases: TGCAGCGTCCCCGGGACATCGTTCGGGGGGGAGCAGTACTTC. Amino acids: CSVPGTSFGGEQYF.

The chain couples TRBV11-2 to TRBJ2-3; 7 bases map to TRBD2. The CDR3 length is 15 residues. Germline-derived CDR1 and CDR2 are SGHAT and FQNNGV. J gave up 3 bases and V 2 bases, and 5 bases lay outside the gene matches. CDR3 bases: TGTGCCAGCAGCTTAATCGGGGGGTTGACAGATACGCAGTATTTT. Residues: CASSLIGGLTDTQYF.

The J gene is TRBJ2-1, the V gene TRBV11-2; D possibly corresponds to TRBD1 (5 bases). The germline gives CDR1 SGHAT, CDR2 FQNNGV. V shed 1 base and J shed 14 bases, with 12 bases lying between them. CDR3 size: 12 residues. As DNA, the CDR3 is TGTGCCAGCAGCTTAGTGTCAGGGATGAAGTTCTTC. This gives the protein CASSLVSGMKFF.